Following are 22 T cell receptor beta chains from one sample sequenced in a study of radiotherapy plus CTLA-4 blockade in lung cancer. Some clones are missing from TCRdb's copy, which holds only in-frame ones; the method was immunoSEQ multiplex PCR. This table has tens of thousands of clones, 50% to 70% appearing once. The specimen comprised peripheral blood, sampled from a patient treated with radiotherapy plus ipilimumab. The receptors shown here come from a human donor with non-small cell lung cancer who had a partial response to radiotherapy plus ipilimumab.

CDR3 sequence (DNA): TGTGCCAGCTCACCGACTGACCGCAATCAGCCCCAGCATTTT. Translated: CASSPTDRNQPQHF. The chain uses TRBV18 and TRBJ1-5; D remains ambiguous. V lost 3 bases and J 2 bases, leaving 8 bases between the germline ends. The germline gives CDR1 KGHSH, CDR2 LQKENI. This CDR3 region has 14 residues.

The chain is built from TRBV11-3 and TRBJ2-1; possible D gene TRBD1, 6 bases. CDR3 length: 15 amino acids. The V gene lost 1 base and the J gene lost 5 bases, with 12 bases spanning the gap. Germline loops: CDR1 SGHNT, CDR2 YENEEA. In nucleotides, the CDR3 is TGTGCCAGCAGCTTAGTTGGGGGCGCCGACAATGAGCAGTTCTTC. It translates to CASSLVGGADNEQFF.

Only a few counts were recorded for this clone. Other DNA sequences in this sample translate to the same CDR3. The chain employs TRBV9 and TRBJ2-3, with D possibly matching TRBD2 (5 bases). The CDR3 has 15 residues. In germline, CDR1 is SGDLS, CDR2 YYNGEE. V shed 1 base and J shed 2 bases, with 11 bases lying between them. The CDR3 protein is CASSVSGGITDTQYF. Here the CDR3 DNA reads TGTGCCAGCAGCGTATCCGGAGGTATCACAGATACGCAGTATTTT.

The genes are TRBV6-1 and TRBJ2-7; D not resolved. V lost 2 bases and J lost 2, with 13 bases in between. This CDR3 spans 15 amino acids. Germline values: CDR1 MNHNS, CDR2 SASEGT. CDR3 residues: CASSEQAGLAYEQYF. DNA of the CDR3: TGTGCCAGCAGTGAACAGGCTGGGTTGGCCTACGAGCAGTACTTC.

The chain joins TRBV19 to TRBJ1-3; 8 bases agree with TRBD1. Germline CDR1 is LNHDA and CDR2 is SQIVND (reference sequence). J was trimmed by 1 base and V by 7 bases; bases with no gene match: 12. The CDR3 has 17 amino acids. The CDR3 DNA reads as TGTGCCAGTACTACGCTCCGACAGGGGCTTTCTGGAAACACCATATATTTT. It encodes CASTTLRQGLSGNTIYF.

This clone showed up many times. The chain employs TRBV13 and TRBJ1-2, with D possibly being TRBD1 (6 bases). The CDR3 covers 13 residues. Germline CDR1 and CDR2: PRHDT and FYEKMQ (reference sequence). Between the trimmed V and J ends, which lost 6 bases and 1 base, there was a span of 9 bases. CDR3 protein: CASSLDSNYGYTF. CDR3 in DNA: TGTGCCAGCAGTTTGGACAGTAACTATGGCTACACCTTC.

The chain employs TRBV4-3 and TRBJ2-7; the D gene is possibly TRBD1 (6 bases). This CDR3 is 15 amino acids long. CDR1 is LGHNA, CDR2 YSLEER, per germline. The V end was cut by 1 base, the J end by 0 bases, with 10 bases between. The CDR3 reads CASSQGTVYSYEQYF. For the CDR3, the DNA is TGCGCCAGCAGCCAAGGGACAGTCTACTCCTACGAGCAGTACTTC.

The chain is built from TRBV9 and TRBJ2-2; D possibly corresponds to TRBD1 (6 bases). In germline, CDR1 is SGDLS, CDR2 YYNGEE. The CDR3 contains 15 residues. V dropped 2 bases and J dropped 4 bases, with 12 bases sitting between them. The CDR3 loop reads CASSVTQGPTGELFF. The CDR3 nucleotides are TGTGCCAGCAGCGTGACACAGGGTCCCACCGGGGAGCTGTTTTTT.

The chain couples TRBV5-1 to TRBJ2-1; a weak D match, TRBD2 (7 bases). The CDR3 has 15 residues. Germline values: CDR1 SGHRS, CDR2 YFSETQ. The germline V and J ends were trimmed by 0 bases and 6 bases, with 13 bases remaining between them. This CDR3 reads CASSLVRGRGNEQFF. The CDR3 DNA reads TGCGCCAGCAGCTTGGTGCGGGGGCGAGGCAATGAGCAGTTCTTC.

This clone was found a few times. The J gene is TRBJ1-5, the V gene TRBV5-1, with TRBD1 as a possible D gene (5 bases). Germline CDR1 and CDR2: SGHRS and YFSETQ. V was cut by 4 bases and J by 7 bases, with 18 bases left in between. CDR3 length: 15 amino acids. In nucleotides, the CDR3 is TGCGCCAGCAGCCCGGAACCAGGGTTACGGCAGCCCCAGCATTTT. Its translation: CASSPEPGLRQPQHF.

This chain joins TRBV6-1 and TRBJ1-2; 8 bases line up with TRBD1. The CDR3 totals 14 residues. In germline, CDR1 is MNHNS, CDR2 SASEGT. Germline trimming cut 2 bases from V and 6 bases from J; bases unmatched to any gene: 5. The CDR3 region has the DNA TGTGCCAGCAGTGAACGGACAGGGATTGATGGCTACACCTTC. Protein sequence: CASSERTGIDGYTF.

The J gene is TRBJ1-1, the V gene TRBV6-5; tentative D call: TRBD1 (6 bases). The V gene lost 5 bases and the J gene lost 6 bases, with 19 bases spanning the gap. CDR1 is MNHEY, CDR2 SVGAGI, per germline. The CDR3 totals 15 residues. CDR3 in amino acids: CASSPDRSIRAEAFF. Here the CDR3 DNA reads TGTGCCAGCAGTCCGGACAGAAGTATTAGGGCTGAAGCTTTCTTT.

The CDR3 bases are TGTGCCAGCAGTGAAGTCCGGACAGGGTATGGCTACACCTTC. It translates to CASSEVRTGYGYTF. The chain employs TRBV6-1 and TRBJ1-2; 8 bases align to TRBD1. CDR1 and CDR2 (germline): MNHNS, SASEGT. V lost 1 base and J lost 5; bases outside the gene matches: 3. CDR3 length: 14 amino acids.

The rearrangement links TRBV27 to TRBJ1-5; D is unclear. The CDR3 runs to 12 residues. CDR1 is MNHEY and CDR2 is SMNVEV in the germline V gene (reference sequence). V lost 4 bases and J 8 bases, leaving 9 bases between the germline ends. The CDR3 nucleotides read TGTGCCAGCAGTTCTGGCCGGGAGCCCCAGCATTTT. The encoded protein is CASSSGREPQHF.

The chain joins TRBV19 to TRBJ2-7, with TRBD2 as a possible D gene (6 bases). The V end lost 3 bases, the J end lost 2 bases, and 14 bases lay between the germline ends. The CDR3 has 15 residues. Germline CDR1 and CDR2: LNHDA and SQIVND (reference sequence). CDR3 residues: CASSIGTWGTYEQYF. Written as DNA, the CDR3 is TGTGCCAGTAGTATCGGGACTTGGGGGACCTACGAGCAGTACTTC.

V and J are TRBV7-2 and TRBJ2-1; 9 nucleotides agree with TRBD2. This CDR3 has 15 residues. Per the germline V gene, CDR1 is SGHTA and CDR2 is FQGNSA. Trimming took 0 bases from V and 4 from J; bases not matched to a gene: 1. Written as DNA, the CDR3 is TGTGCCAGCAGCTTAGCTAGCGGGGGTTACAATGAGCAGTTCTTC. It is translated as CASSLASGGYNEQFF.

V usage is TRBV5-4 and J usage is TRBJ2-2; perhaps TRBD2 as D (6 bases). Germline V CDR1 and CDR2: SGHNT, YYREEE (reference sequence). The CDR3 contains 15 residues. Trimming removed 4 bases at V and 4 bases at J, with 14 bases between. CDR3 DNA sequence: TGTGCCAGCAGCGCAGGAGGGGAGCGCACCGGGGAGCTGTTTTTT. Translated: CASSAGGERTGELFF.

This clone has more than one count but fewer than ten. The CDR3 sequence is CSVEGIQSSYNEQFF. As DNA, the CDR3 is TGCAGCGTTGAAGGAATACAGAGCTCCTACAATGAGCAGTTCTTC. The chain is built from TRBV29-1 and TRBJ2-1; D call uncertain. CDR1 and CDR2 (germline): SQVTM, ANQGSEA. V lost 1 base to trimming and J lost 0 bases, with 10 bases between them. The CDR3 extends over 15 amino acids.

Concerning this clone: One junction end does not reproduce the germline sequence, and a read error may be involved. CDR3 sequence: CASSFSPGLALF. The CDR3 DNA sequence: TGTGCCAGCAGCTTTTCCCCGGGACTAGCGCTCTTC. The chain joins TRBV5-6 to TRBJ2-1; 10 bases are a match to TRBD2. The germline V gene has CDR1 SGHDT and CDR2 YYEEEE. This CDR3 has 12 amino acids.

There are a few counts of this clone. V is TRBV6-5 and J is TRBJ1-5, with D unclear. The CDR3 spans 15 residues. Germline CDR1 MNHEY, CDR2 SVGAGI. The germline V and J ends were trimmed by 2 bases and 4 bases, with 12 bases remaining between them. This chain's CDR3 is CASSYPERGNQPQHF. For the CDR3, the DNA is TGTGCCAGCAGTTACCCCGAACGGGGAAATCAGCCCCAGCATTTT.

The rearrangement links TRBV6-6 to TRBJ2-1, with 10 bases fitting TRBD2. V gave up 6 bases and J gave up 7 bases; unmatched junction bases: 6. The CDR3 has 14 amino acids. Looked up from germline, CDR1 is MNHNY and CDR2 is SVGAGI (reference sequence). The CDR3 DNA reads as TGTGCCAGCAGGGAGCGGGGGGGAGATAATGAGCAGTTCTTC. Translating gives CASRERGGDNEQFF.

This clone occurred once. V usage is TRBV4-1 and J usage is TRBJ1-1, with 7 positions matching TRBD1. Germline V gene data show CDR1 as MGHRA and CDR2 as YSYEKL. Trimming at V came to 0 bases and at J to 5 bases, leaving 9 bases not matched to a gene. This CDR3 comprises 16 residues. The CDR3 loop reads CASSQDKRQGGTEAFF. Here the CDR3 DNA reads TGCGCCAGCAGCCAAGATAAGAGACAGGGAGGTACTGAAGCTTTCTTT.